This T cell receptor (beta chain) was captured in a study of CD8+ T cells in alopecia areata. It was cDNA, reverse transcribed from extracted RNA, that served as the sequencing template. Sequencing used immunoSEQ multiplex PCR; TCRdb keeps in-frame clones, though not all of them. Of 180,000 or so clones listed, roughly 60% were seen once; the top ten hold 4.5% to 6%. Germline V gene sequence: CDR1 SGHRS, CDR2 YFSETQ. The CDR3 spans 14 residues. Trimming shortened V by 3 bases and J by 5 bases, and 13 bases separated the two germline ends. Overall study results and limits: On tofacitinib, scalp clonality and expanded CD8+ clones among top 100 fell significantly. Many expanded lesional clones persisted in scalp and blood during tofacitinib treatment.

The treatment: oral pan-JAK inhibitor, 5-10 mg twice daily. Samples from alopecia areata patients were lesional scalp punch biopsies and peripheral blood. This clone was seen just once. The antigen remains undetermined. This sequence originates from a human donor with alopecia areata. This chain links TRBV5-1 with TRBJ2-3, with D possibly TRBD2 on 6 matching bases. This material consisted of CD4+ T cells sorted from blood, taken at week 24, from a patient treated with tofacitinib. DNA for the CDR3: TGCGCCAGCAGCTCGGACACGGAGGGAGATACGCAGTATTTT. Amino acid sequence: CASSSDTEGDTQYF.